This TCR beta chain was captured by sequencing in a study of cytomegalovirus exposure and HLA in healthy donors. Clones were sequenced by immunoSEQ multiplex PCR, and TCRdb holds only the in-frame ones, with some missing. The sample records about 150,000 clones, roughly 87% being singletons. To note about this clone: Antigen: not known.

Germline loops: CDR1 MNHNS, CDR2 SASEGT. The junction had 4 bases not matched to a gene; V was cut back by 7 bases and J by 3 bases. The CDR3 length is 14 residues. General study points: According to a subsequent analysis, TCR clusters from the first cohort were inclined to appear together in the 110 or so validation repertoires. CMV antigen specificity was confirmed in vitro for a few CMV-associated chains.

The sequence was collected from a young man in good health and CMV-seropositive. V gene TRBV6-1 combines with J gene TRBJ2-1; TRBD1 matches 9 bases. Material: PBMCs. The CDR3 region has the DNA TGTGCCAGCACTCAGGGACAGGGCTACAATGAGCAGTTCTTC. Its protein is CASTQGQGYNEQFF.